Listed below are T cell receptor beta chains from one sample, sequenced in a study of T-cell reconstitution after alpha-beta-depleted transplantation in children. TCRdb used MiXCR to reprocess the PCR reads, holding one entry per CDR3 protein. The profile shows 70,000 to 95,000 distinct CDR3 sequences, more than 10% of them singletons. Sequencing used PBMCs from the stem cell graft donor, obtained from the stem cell graft. The receptors were sampled from a human donor who donated a stem cell graft to a child with inherited bone marrow failure. CDR3s include the opening cysteine and the closing phenylalanine or tryptophan. The D gene is left open where the match is weak. For some rows the clone size is stated as once, few or many, or as a class when expanded; others skip it.

D gene,J gene,V gene,clone size,CDR3 DNA,CDR3 protein
-,TRBJ2-7,TRBV15,-,TGTGCCACCAGCAGAGATATCCTACCCGGGGGCGAGCAGTACTTC,CATSRDILPGGEQYF
-,TRBJ2-2,TRBV6-5,many,TGTGCCAGCAGTTACACCTTCCGACGTGCGAACACCGGGGAGCTGTTTTTT,CASSYTFRRANTGELFF
-,TRBJ2-3,TRBV20-1,many,TGCAGTGCTAGAGACCCAACGACCGGACTGGGTGTTGATACGCAGTATTTT,CSARDPTTGLGVDTQYF
-,TRBJ2-7,TRBV7-2,many,TGTGCCAGCAGCTTAGGGTGGGGTACACAAGGGGCCTACGAGCAGTACTTC,CASSLGWGTQGAYEQYF
TRBD2,TRBJ2-7,TRBV5-1,many,TGCGCCAGCAGCTTCGGGGGGGACTCCTACGAGCAGTACTTC,CASSFGGDSYEQYF
-,TRBJ2-7,TRBV4-3,many,TGCGCCAGCAGCCAAGATCTGGGGTTCGAGCAGTACTTC,CASSQDLGFEQYF
-,TRBJ2-5,TRBV7-3,-,TGTGCCAGCAGCTTTGGAGCAGGAGAGACCCAGTACTTC,CASSFGAGETQYF
-,TRBJ2-2,TRBV9,many,TGTGCCAGCAGCGTAGTCGCCGGGGAGCTGTTTTTT,CASSVVAGELFF
TRBD2,TRBJ2-1,TRBV5-1,many,TGCGCCAGCAGCGTCACCGGGCTAGCGGGGGACGAGCAGTTCTTC,CASSVTGLAGDEQFF
-,TRBJ2-2,TRBV27,many,TGTGCCAGCAGTTTATCCCCTCCCGGGGCGGCGAACACCGGGGAGCTGTTTTTT,CASSLSPPGAANTGELFF
-,TRBJ1-1,TRBV5-6,many,TGTGCCAGCAGCTTGGGTGCGGGTATGTACACTGAAGCTTTCTTT,CASSLGAGMYTEAFF
-,TRBJ2-1,TRBV29-1,many,TGCAGCGTTCGGGTCAGTGAGCAGTTCTTC,CSVRVSEQFF
TRBD2,TRBJ2-3,TRBV9,few,TGTGCCAGCAGCTTGGGACTAGCGGGGGATCCCACAGATACGCAGTATTTT,CASSLGLAGDPTDTQYF
-,TRBJ1-1,TRBV20-1,many,TGCAGTGCTAGACCCCAGGGGCGAATTAACACTGAAGCTTTCTTT,CSARPQGRINTEAFF
-,TRBJ1-1,TRBV29-1,few,TGCAGCGTCGGTAGGTATATTGCAGGGAACACTGAAGCTTTCTTT,CSVGRYIAGNTEAFF
-,TRBJ2-3,TRBV7-3,-,TGTGCCAGCAGCGCCCGGGGCACAGATACGCAGTATTTT,CASSARGTDTQYF
-,TRBJ2-7,TRBV18,-,TGTGCCAGCTCTCCCTATCCACAGTACCCCTACGAGCAGTACTTC,CASSPYPQYPYEQYF